The 21 T cell receptor beta chains below come from one sample, sequenced in a study of T-cell memory formation after mild COVID-19. TCRdb re-analysed the 5' RACE reads in MiXCR, keeping a single row per CDR3 protein. The table shows hundreds of thousands of distinct CDR3 sequences, with around 27% occurring only once. Sequencing was carried out using PBMCs or a T cell subset sorted from them (not recorded which). These receptors were obtained from an adult woman who had mild COVID-19 (a few samples of this study predate the infection). Cell type and time point are not known.

V and J are TRBV27 and TRBJ1-5; D remains ambiguous. The CDR3 runs to 15 residues. From germline, CDR1 is MNHEY and CDR2 SMNVEV (reference sequence). V was shortened by 2 bases and J by 10 bases, with 18 bases between the two germline ends. CDR3 DNA sequence: TGTGCCAGCAGTTTAGGCCGAGGAGGTTTCGGTCCCCAGCATTTT. Amino acid sequence: CASSLGRGGFGPQHF.

This clonotype appeared many times. The V gene is TRBV5-1, the J gene TRBJ2-5; D gene unclear. The CDR3 has 12 amino acids. Deletions cut 0 bases from V and 3 bases from J, with 3 bases between. CDR1 and CDR2 from the germline V gene are SGHRS and YFSETQ. The CDR3 loop reads CASSLAEETQYF. CDR3 DNA sequence: TGCGCCAGCAGCTTGGCCGAAGAGACCCAGTACTTC.

The sample holds a few counts of this clonotype. In nucleotides, the CDR3 is TGTGCCAGCAGTTCGGCAAACTCAGTTGAAGCTTTCTTT. This codes for CASSSANSVEAFF. V is TRBV12-3 or TRBV12-4 and J is TRBJ1-1; D not resolved. Trimming removed 4 bases at V and 7 bases at J, with 13 bases between. The CDR3 spans 13 residues.

J is TRBJ2-7 and V is TRBV4-2, with 7 nucleotides matching TRBD2. This CDR3 contains 13 residues. Trimming took 3 bases from V and 6 from J; bases not matched to a gene: 5. Germline V gives CDR1 LGHNA, CDR2 YNFKEQ. The DNA for the CDR3 is TGTGCCAGCAGCCACCCTAGGGAGGGCGAGCAGTACTTC. Residues: CASSHPREGEQYF.

In this sample, this clonotype turned up a few times. The V and J genes are TRBV29-1 and TRBJ1-3; 8 positions match TRBD1. Germline CDR1 reads SQVTM; CDR2 reads ANQGSEA. The CDR3 has 13 residues. V was clipped by 7 bases and J by 5 bases; unmatched bases: 7. The DNA for the CDR3 is TGCAGCGCTGGACAGGGCGGGCGAAACACCATATATTTT. This translates into CSAGQGGRNTIYF.

The chain is built from TRBV10-3 and TRBJ2-5; 13 positions agree with TRBD2. J was trimmed by 7 bases and V by 2 bases; bases with no gene match: 13. Looked up from germline, CDR1 is ENHRY and CDR2 is SYGVKD. CDR3 size: 18 residues. CDR3 amino acids: CAISEPRLAGGPQRTQYF. In nucleotides, the CDR3 is TGTGCCATCAGTGAGCCCAGACTAGCGGGGGGCCCCCAGCGGACCCAGTACTTC.

This clonotype came up a few times. This chain uses TRBV21-1 with TRBJ1-6; TRBD1 is the table's D call, not checked against the DNA. TRBV21-1 is recorded as a pseudogene. The CDR3 has 15 residues. The CDR3 sequence is CASCGGTGCVTPLHF. CDR3 in DNA: TGTGCCAGCTGTGGAGGAACCGGGTGCGTAACACCCCTCCACTTT.

The chain links TRBV7-9 to TRBJ2-3; D is ambiguous. Germline loops: CDR1 SEHNR, CDR2 FQNEAQ (reference sequence). V was cut by 3 bases and J by 0 bases, with 10 bases left in between. The CDR3 spans 15 residues. The CDR3 coding sequence is TGTGCCAGCAGCTTCGGGCCTTCCAGCACAGATACGCAGTATTTT. Its translation is CASSFGPSSTDTQYF.

This clonotype occurred many times. The J gene is TRBJ2-5, the V gene TRBV18; TRBD1 is a possible D gene (6 bases). V lost 3 bases to trimming and J lost 0 bases, with 11 bases between them. This CDR3 comprises 15 residues. Germline values: CDR1 KGHSH, CDR2 LQKENI. Here the CDR3 reads CASSPTQGYQETQYF. The CDR3 DNA sequence: TGTGCCAGCTCACCTACGCAGGGGTACCAAGAGACCCAGTACTTC.

The rearrangement uses TRBV5-6 and TRBJ2-2; no reliable D call. Germline lookup yields CDR1 SGHDT and CDR2 YYEEEE. V was cut by 4 bases and J by 4 bases, with 8 bases left in between. The CDR3 runs 13 residues. The CDR3 bases are TGTGCCAGCAGCCCCTGGATCACCGGGGAGCTGTTTTTT. Translating it yields CASSPWITGELFF.

V usage is TRBV15 and J usage is TRBJ1-2; D is ambiguous. V was trimmed by 8 bases and J by 2 bases, leaving 12 bases between them. The CDR3 runs to 13 residues. Per the germline V gene, CDR1 is LNHNV and CDR2 is YYDKDF (reference sequence). CDR3 protein: CATGIDGNYGYTF. CDR3 bases: TGTGCCACCGGGATAGACGGAAACTATGGCTACACCTTC.

The chain links TRBV20-1 to TRBJ2-5, with TRBD2 matching over 10 bases. CDR1 and CDR2 (germline): DFQATT, SNEGSKA (reference sequence). CDR3 length: 17 amino acids. Trimming cost V 0 bases and J 2 bases; bases outside gene matches: 9. Here the CDR3 DNA reads TGCAGTGCTAGAGACAACTTAGCGGGGGGTTGGCAAGAGACCCAGTACTTC. Its translation: CSARDNLAGGWQETQYF.

V usage is TRBV3-1 and J usage is TRBJ2-2, with D perhaps being TRBD1 or TRBD2 (5 bases each). Germline V CDR1 and CDR2: LGHDT, YNNKEL (reference sequence). This CDR3 spans 17 amino acids. V was pared by 5 bases and J by 3 bases, with 19 bases between. CDR3 region: CASSGRTRMGDTGELFF. The CDR3 coding sequence is TGTGCCAGCAGCGGACGGACTCGGATGGGGGACACCGGGGAGCTGTTTTTT.

This CDR3 reads CASSGEGPESYNEQFF. The CDR3 DNA is TGTGCCAGCAGCGGAGAAGGACCCGAGTCCTACAATGAGCAGTTCTTC. The rearrangement links TRBV5-5 to TRBJ2-1; D ambiguous. CDR1 is SGHKS, CDR2 YYEKEE, per germline (reference sequence). V was shortened by 4 bases and J by 1 base, with 15 bases between the two germline ends. The CDR3 totals 16 residues.

The rearrangement uses TRBV5-1 and TRBJ2-2; TRBD1 matches 7 bases. Germline CDR1 reads SGHRS; CDR2 reads YFSETQ. The trim removed 4 bases at V and 2 bases at J, leaving 5 bases unmatched. CDR3 length equals 15 residues. This chain's CDR3 is CASSTGTANTGELFF. CDR3 coding DNA: TGCGCCAGCAGCACCGGGACAGCAAACACCGGGGAGCTGTTTTTT.

This clonotype turned up a few times. CDR3 sequence reads: CASSITSTIYNEQFF. The CDR3 nucleotides are TGTGCCAGTAGTATAACTTCTACCATCTACAATGAGCAGTTCTTC. This chain links TRBV19 with TRBJ2-1; D call uncertain. Germline V gene data show CDR1 as LNHDA and CDR2 as SQIVND (reference sequence). The V end was cut by 2 bases, the J end by 3 bases, with 11 bases between. The CDR3 extends over 15 amino acids.

The chain employs TRBV11-3 and TRBJ2-3; TRBD2 matches at 7 bases. There are 16 residues in the CDR3. The V gene's germline CDR1 is SGHNT and CDR2 YENEEA. V dropped 5 bases and J dropped 5; count of bases not matched to a gene: 13. The chain's CDR3 is CASSTAGTTTEDTQYF. The CDR3 DNA follows: TGTGCCAGCAGCACGGCCGGGACTACTACGGAAGATACGCAGTATTTT. The full variable domain, in which reference TRBV11-3 and TRBJ2-3 provide the parts outside the CDR3, is EAGVVQSPRYKIIEKKQPVAFWCNPISGHNTLYWYLQNLGQGPELLIRYENEEAVDDSQLPKDRFSAERLKGVDSTLKIQPAELGDSAVYLCASSTAGTTTEDTQYFGPGTRLTVL.

Here the CDR3 DNA reads TGTGCCAGCAGTTTGTGGGGGGCTAAGCACACTGAAGCTTTCTTT. This gives the protein CASSLWGAKHTEAFF. This chain joins TRBV12-3 or TRBV12-4 and TRBJ1-1; a weak D match, TRBD1 (6 bases). V was pared by 3 bases and J by 3 bases, with 14 bases between. The CDR3 is 15 amino acids.

In its sample, this clonotype was seen a few times. V and J are TRBV20-1 and TRBJ2-7; D gene uncertain. Trimming stripped 3 bases from V and 5 bases from J, with 8 bases between. The germline gives CDR1 DFQATT, CDR2 SNEGSKA (reference sequence). CDR3 size: 11 residues. CDR3 in amino acids: CSASPGHEQYF. In nucleotides, the CDR3 is TGCAGTGCTAGCCCCGGTCACGAGCAGTACTTC.

The V and J genes are TRBV7-9 and TRBJ1-1; D remains unclear. CDR3 length equals 14 residues. Trimming shortened V by 1 base and J by 5 bases, and 11 bases separated the two germline ends. Per germline, CDR1 SEHNR and CDR2 FQNEAQ (reference sequence). CDR3 DNA sequence: TGTGCCAGCAGCTTAGTAGGTGGCTTAACTGAAGCTTTCTTT. It translates to CASSLVGGLTEAFF.

This sequence joins TRBV20-1 and TRBJ2-1, with TRBD2 as a possible D gene (6 bases). The germline CDR1 and CDR2 sequences are DFQATT and SNEGSKA (reference sequence). V was cut by 2 bases and J by 2 bases, with 10 bases left in between. The CDR3 loop spans 14 amino acids. The CDR3 loop is CSARPGLTYNEQFF. Here the CDR3 DNA reads TGCAGTGCTAGACCAGGACTAACCTACAATGAGCAGTTCTTC.